The source of this T cell receptor beta chain is a study of T cell repertoires in cytomegalovirus infection. Study details: The public TCR beta signatures pointed to both CMV infection and matching HLA type.

Comment on this clonotype: Antigen specificity is unknown.

TCRdb re-called the reads through MiXCR, storing one row per CDR3 protein. The table lists 150,000 to 200,000 distinct CDR3 sequences, roughly 19% of them singletons, with roughly 2.9% in the top ten. Study conclusions and caveats: HLA-C-restricted CMV-specific TCR beta clonotypes prevailed in the ex vivo response. Frequencies of public TCR beta families were cumulated, and this identified carriers of CMV plus the relevant HLA.

Germline assignment: CDR1 MDHEN and CDR2 SYDVKM. The CDR3 loop spans 12 amino acids. V was pared by 6 bases and J by 9 bases, with 3 bases of the junction left unmatched. The chain links TRBV28 to TRBJ2-1; 9 nucleotides align to TRBD2. This clonotype originated in a human donor in good health (CMV status not recorded). Some clones in this sample may be carry-over from other donors' samples. The sequenced material came from PBMCs. The CDR3 nucleotides read TGTGCCAGCAGCCCACTAGCGGGTGAGCAGTTCTTC. Protein sequence: CASSPLAGEQFF. Full variable domain (missing parts from reference TRBV28 and TRBJ2-1): DVKVTQSSRYLVKRTGEKVFLECVQDMDHENMFWYRQDPGLGLRLIYFSYDVKMKEKGDIPEGYSVSREKKERFSLILESASTNQTSMYLCASSPLAGEQFFGPGTRLTVL.